The clone carrying this T cell receptor (beta chain) was seen many times. Its cognate antigen is unknown. The CDR3 runs 12 residues. Listed TCR primers and previously described methods were used for bulk TCR libraries. Using its own MiXCR run on the PCR reads, TCRdb lists one record per CDR3 protein. The sample records about half a million distinct CDR3 sequences, about a fifth being singletons. These data come from a study of molecular identifiers for immune sequencing clone quantification. Study-wide results and limits: Beyond 20 RNA copies, clones held over 99% of effector molecules, compared with under 1% in naive cells.

Sequencing used naive CD8+ T cells from blood, with Jurkat cell RNA spiked in. Subset in this sample: FACS-sorted CD8+CD4-CCR7+CD45RA+ naive T cells. The sequence was collected from a human donor in good health. Some libraries in this study had Jurkat cell RNA spiked in. The chain combines TRBV21-1 with TRBJ2-2; TRBD1, as called in the table, went unchecked against the DNA. TRBV21-1 is recorded as a pseudogene. CDR3 sequence (DNA): TGTGCCAGCCCTGTCCTTTCCGGGGAGCTGTTTTTT. Amino acid sequence: CASPVLSGELFF.